This T cell receptor beta chain was found in a study of regulatory T cells in long-lasting Graves disease. Study information: Persistence in Graves' disease required over 5 years of antithyroid drugs plus positive TSH receptor antibodies.

Trimming stripped 1 base from V and 4 bases from J, with 10 bases between. This CDR3 has 14 amino acids. Germline-derived CDR1 and CDR2 are KGHSH and LQKENI. Documented time point: persistent/refractory GD, antithyroid drugs over 5 years with positive TRAb. PBMC RNA was the source of the TCR library. This clonotype has just a few counts. Its antigen is undetermined. CDR3-region Arm-PCR and iRepertoire HTBI primers produced the TCR beta libraries. TCRdb analysed the multiplex PCR reads with MiXCR anew, one entry per CDR3 protein. The sample records more than 650,000 distinct CDR3 sequences, about 30% being singletons. Study findings and constraints: Persistent Graves' patients showed a TCR diversity that was lower than that of newly diagnosed ones.

This TCR was recovered from a female donor with Graves disease. Sequences were derived from peripheral blood mononuclear cells (PBMCs), sampled when the disease was refractory, from a patient treated with antithyroid drugs. The chain carries TRBV18 and TRBJ1-1; D gene unclear. The CDR3 sequence: CASSPLGSGTEAFF. CDR3 DNA: TGTGCCAGCTCACCACTCGGGTCGGGCACTGAAGCTTTCTTT.